One sample yielded the 32 T cell receptor beta chains listed below, sequenced in a study of blood T cell repertoires in COVID-19. Profiled with immunoSEQ multiplex PCR; TCRdb holds only in-frame clones, not every one. The data hold 170,000 or so clones, with around 83% observed a single time. Sequencing was done on a sample of PBMCs or T cells enriched from blood (not recorded which). These receptors all stem from a man between 40 and 49 years old who had recovered from COVID-19.

The chain has TRBV12-3 or TRBV12-4 and TRBJ2-2; a possible D gene is TRBD2 (7 bases). The CDR3 has 13 residues. Trimming removed 10 bases at V and 6 bases at J, with 15 bases between. As DNA, the CDR3 is TGTGCCACGGGGAGAGGGGGGGCCGGGGAGCTGTTTTTT. This translates into CATGRGGAGELFF.

This chain joins TRBV11-3 and TRBJ2-1; 9 bases agree with TRBD2. V dropped 0 bases and J dropped 8; count of bases not matched to a gene: 8. Germline assignment: CDR1 SGHNT and CDR2 YENEEA. CDR3 length: 16 amino acids. The CDR3 region is CASSLDSGGGAHEQFF. The DNA for the CDR3 is TGTGCCAGCAGCTTAGATTCGGGCGGGGGGGCGCATGAGCAGTTCTTC.

The chain has TRBV3-1 (or the pseudogene TRBV3-2) and TRBJ2-1; D not resolved. Per the germline V gene, CDR1 is LGHDT and CDR2 is YNNKEL (reference sequence). V lost 0 bases to trimming and J lost 12 bases, with 12 bases between them. There are 13 residues in the CDR3. In DNA, the CDR3 is TGTGCCAGCAGCCAAGATTGGGCCGCTCCGCAGTTCTTC. As protein: CASSQDWAAPQFF.

The chain is built from TRBV10-1 and TRBJ2-3; TRBD2 agrees at 10 bases. This CDR3 is 16 amino acids long. V lost 7 bases, J lost 1 base, and 8 bases stayed unmatched. Germline V gene sequence: CDR1 WNHNN, CDR2 SYGVQD (reference sequence). In nucleotides, the CDR3 is TGCGCCAGCATTCCGCTACTAGCGGGATGCACAGATACGCAGTATTTT. It yields the protein CASIPLLAGCTDTQYF.

Here the CDR3 DNA reads TGTGCCAGCAGTCGCGGGGGACGGGAGCTGTTTTTT. Its protein is CASSRGGRELFF. This chain joins TRBV27 and TRBJ2-2; 7 bases match TRBD2. Germline-derived CDR1 and CDR2 are MNHEY and SMNVEV (reference sequence). Trimming took 5 bases from V and 9 from J; bases not matched to a gene: 3. The CDR3 loop spans 12 amino acids.

The V call is TRBV5-8, the J call TRBJ2-5, with D perhaps TRBD2 (5 bases). Germline CDR1 SGHTS, CDR2 YDEGEE. V was clipped by 0 bases and J by 4 bases, with 7 bases between them. The CDR3 runs to 13 residues. CDR3 loop: CASSLERVETQYF. The CDR3 DNA sequence: TGTGCCAGCAGCTTGGAGAGGGTAGAGACCCAGTACTTC.

Worth noting for this clone: Different DNA sequences within this sample yield the same CDR3. CDR3: CATSDPGQGVETQYF. In nucleotides, the CDR3 is TGTGCCACCAGTGACCCGGGACAGGGTGTGGAGACCCAGTACTTC. The chain couples TRBV24-1 to TRBJ2-5; 9 nucleotides align to TRBD1. With V trimmed by 4 bases and J by 5 bases, 7 bases remained unmatched. From germline, CDR1 is KGHDR and CDR2 SFDVKD. This CDR3 has 15 amino acids.

This chain uses TRBV6-2 or TRBV6-3 with TRBJ2-2; TRBD2 matches at 14 bases. The germline gives CDR1 MNHEY, CDR2 SVGEGT. The CDR3 extends over 19 amino acids. The V segment lost 7 bases and the J segment 4 bases; nucleotides outside the gene matches: 14. CDR3 amino acids: CASTPGRLAGGPSTGELFF. For the CDR3, the DNA is TGTGCCAGCACCCCAGGGAGACTAGCGGGAGGGCCTAGCACCGGGGAGCTGTTTTTT.

This clone was detected once. The chain recombines TRBV6-5 with TRBJ2-7; D gene unclear. This CDR3 is built from 12 residues. Germline-derived CDR1 and CDR2 are MNHEY and SVGAGI. Trimming removed 6 bases from V and 5 bases from J, with 11 bases in between. The CDR3 is CASRQIEHEQYF. The CDR3, as DNA: TGTGCCAGCAGGCAAATAGAGCACGAGCAGTACTTC.

The chain carries TRBV7-9 and TRBJ1-3, with D unresolved. V lost 1 base and J 0 bases, leaving 7 bases between the germline ends. The germline V gene encodes CDR1 SEHNR and CDR2 FQNEAQ (reference sequence). The CDR3 runs to 15 residues. DNA of the CDR3: TGTGCCAGCAGCTTAGACCGGGACTCTGGAAACACCATATATTTT. This codes for CASSLDRDSGNTIYF.

In this sample, this clone turned up a few times. Here the CDR3 DNA reads TGTGCCACCAGTGACCCCCGACAGGGATTCTATGGCTACACCTTC. Translation: CATSDPRQGFYGYTF. This rearrangement joins TRBV24-1 to TRBJ1-2, with 7 bases identical to TRBD1. The junction had 8 bases not matched to a gene; V was cut back by 4 bases and J by 4 bases. This CDR3 comprises 15 residues. The V gene's germline CDR1 is KGHDR and CDR2 SFDVKD.

In its sample, this clone was seen a few times. The chain has TRBV2 and TRBJ1-4; no definite D call. The CDR3 is 13 residues long. Germline loops: CDR1 SNHLY, CDR2 FYNNEI. Trimming removed 7 bases at V and 7 bases at J, with 13 bases between. In nucleotides, the CDR3 is TGTGCCAGCACCCCCTGGGCGACTGAAAAACTGTTTTTT. Residues: CASTPWATEKLFF. The full variable domain, rest sourced from reference TRBV2 and TRBJ1-4, is EPEVTQTPSHQVTQMGQEVILRCVPISNHLYFYWYRQILGQKVEFLVSFYNNEISEKSEIFDDQFSVERPDGSNFTLKIRSTKLEDSAMYFCASTPWATEKLFFGSGTQLSVL.

The chain combines TRBV7-3 with TRBJ2-7; 9 bases match TRBD1. V was clipped by 1 base and J by 1 base; unmatched bases: 11. This CDR3 is built from 18 residues. CDR1 and CDR2 from the germline V gene are SGHTA and FQGTGA. The CDR3 protein is CASSLKGVGTGLSYEQYF. The CDR3 nucleotides are TGTGCCAGCAGCTTAAAAGGGGTCGGGACAGGGCTTTCCTACGAGCAGTACTTC. The full variable domain, its missing parts supplied by reference TRBV7-3 and TRBJ2-7, is GAGVSQTPSNKVTEKGKYVELRCDPISGHTALYWYRQSLGQGPEFLIYFQGTGAADDSGLPNDRFFAVRPEGSVSTLKIQRTERGDSAVYLCASSLKGVGTGLSYEQYFGPGTRLTVT.

The CDR3 loop is CASSKRQGSGTEAFF. DNA of the CDR3: TGTGCCAGCAGCAAAAGACAGGGGAGCGGCACTGAAGCTTTCTTT. The chain links TRBV5-6 to TRBJ1-1; 8 bases are shared with TRBD1. V dropped 4 bases and J dropped 4; count of bases not matched to a gene: 9. Germline V gene data show CDR1 as SGHDT and CDR2 as YYEEEE. This CDR3 is built from 15 residues.

The chain employs TRBV5-1 and TRBJ2-3, with D perhaps TRBD1 (6 bases). Germline CDR1 SGHRS, CDR2 YFSETQ. The CDR3 sequence is 14 residues long. V was trimmed by 5 bases and J by 6 bases, leaving 16 bases between them. The CDR3 nucleotides read TGCGCCAGCAGATGGGACACAAACACGGATACGCAGTATTTT. It yields the protein CASRWDTNTDTQYF. The full variable domain, rest sourced from reference TRBV5-1 and TRBJ2-3, is KAGVTQTPRYLIKTRGQQVTLSCSPISGHRSVSWYQQTPGQGLQFLFEYFSETQRNKGNFPGRFSGRQFSNSRSEMNVSTLELGDSALYLCASRWDTNTDTQYFGPGTRLTVL.

The chain has TRBV2 and TRBJ1-2, with D uncertain. Looked up from germline, CDR1 is SNHLY and CDR2 is FYNNEI. Trimming shortened V by 5 bases and J by 8 bases, and 9 bases separated the two germline ends. This CDR3 is 11 amino acids long. The CDR3 sequence is CASSPPKGYTF. CDR3 DNA: TGTGCCAGCAGTCCCCCCAAAGGCTACACCTTC.

This sequence joins TRBV10-3 and TRBJ2-7; D perhaps matches TRBD2 (5 bases). The CDR3 has 14 amino acids. Germline loops: CDR1 ENHRY, CDR2 SYGVKD. V lost 2 bases and J lost 7, with 15 bases in between. Here the CDR3 DNA reads TGTGCCATCAGTGAGGGTGGTAGCGAGGAAGAGCAGTACTTC. Its protein is CAISEGGSEEEQYF.

This chain connects TRBV11-3 to TRBJ2-3, with 13 positions matching TRBD2. The CDR3 runs to 16 residues. Germline CDR1 and CDR2: SGHNT and YENEEA. V shed 5 bases, J shed 4 bases, and the junction held 6 bases outside the gene matches. In nucleotides, the CDR3 is TGTGCCAGCAGCCAGGGACTAGCGGGGAATTCAGATACGCAGTATTTT. Protein: CASSQGLAGNSDTQYF.

The chain is built from TRBV7-2 and TRBJ2-3, with D unresolved. From germline, CDR1 is SGHTA and CDR2 FQGNSA. Between the trimmed V and J ends, which lost 5 bases and 4 bases, there was a span of 16 bases. The CDR3 length is 15 residues. In DNA form, the CDR3 reads TGTGCCAGCAGCCTCCTCGTGATGGCGGCAGATACGCAGTATTTT. This codes for CASSLLVMAADTQYF.

V is TRBV5-6 and J is TRBJ1-2; TRBD1 might be the D (5 bases). V was trimmed by 0 bases and J by 2 bases, leaving 14 bases between them. CDR1 is SGHDT, CDR2 YYEEEE, per germline. This CDR3 has 16 amino acids. Here the CDR3 reads CASSLVAGRLNYGYTF. CDR3 bases: TGTGCCAGCAGCTTGGTGGCGGGACGGTTAAACTATGGCTACACCTTC.

The chain joins TRBV18 to TRBJ2-7; TRBD1 agrees at 11 bases. In germline, CDR1 is KGHSH, CDR2 LQKENI. Losses at the gene ends were 3 bases for V and 7 bases for J; bases not matched to a gene: 5. The CDR3 sequence is 14 residues long. CDR3 sequence (DNA): TGTGCCAGCTCACCGAGGACAGGGGGCGGAGAGCAGTACTTC. Its translation: CASSPRTGGGEQYF.

The CDR3 nucleotides are TGTGCCAGCAGTGCCAGGGAAGTCGGTTCACCCCTCCACTTT. Protein sequence: CASSAREVGSPLHF. The V and J genes are TRBV25-1 and TRBJ1-6, with D possibly matching TRBD1 (5 bases). Germline CDR1 MGHDK, CDR2 SYGVNS. V lost 4 bases and J lost 9, with 13 bases in between. The CDR3 is 14 residues long.

The rearrangement links TRBV5-4 to TRBJ1-1; 9 bases agree with TRBD1. Germline CDR1 and CDR2: SGHNT and YYREEE (reference sequence). Unmatched junction bases numbered 13, after V lost 5 bases and J lost 5 bases. The CDR3 has 16 amino acids. CDR3 sequence reads: CASSRGTGMIRTEAFF. The CDR3 nucleotides are TGTGCCAGCAGTCGAGGGACAGGGATGATTCGGACTGAAGCTTTCTTT. Full variable domain (rest looked up from reference TRBV5-4 and TRBJ1-1): ETGVTQSPTHLIKTRGQQVTLRCSSQSGHNTVSWYQQALGQGPQFIFQYYREEENGRGNFPPRFSGLQFPNYSSELNVNALELDDSALYLCASSRGTGMIRTEAFFGQGTRLTVV.

Only a few counts were recorded for this clone. The V call is TRBV5-6, the J call TRBJ2-7; unclear D gene. The V gene lost 4 bases and the J gene lost 4 bases, with 6 bases spanning the gap. Germline V gene lookup returns CDR1 SGHDT and CDR2 YYEEEE. CDR3 size: 11 residues. The chain's CDR3 is CASSLNYEQYF. For the CDR3, the DNA is TGTGCCAGCAGCCTTAATTACGAGCAGTACTTC.

This clone was seen only a few times. This chain connects TRBV6-4 to TRBJ1-5, with 10 bases identical to TRBD1. J gave up 7 bases and V 6 bases, and 9 bases lay outside the gene matches. This CDR3 region has 15 residues. Germline V gene data show CDR1 as MRHNA and CDR2 as SNTAGT. CDR3 sequence: CASRAGDRGSQPQHF. The DNA of the CDR3 is TGTGCCAGCAGAGCTGGGGACAGGGGAAGCCAGCCCCAGCATTTT.

V usage is TRBV5-4 and J usage is TRBJ2-7; TRBD2 might be the D (5 bases). This CDR3 has 14 residues. Germline V gene data show CDR1 as SGHNT and CDR2 as YYREEE (reference sequence). The V gene lost 1 base and the J gene lost 3 bases, with 11 bases spanning the gap. CDR3 region: CASSLTAAHYEQYF. The DNA for the CDR3 is TGTGCCAGCAGCTTGACAGCGGCCCACTACGAGCAGTACTTC.

This clone was counted once. DNA of the CDR3: TGTGCCAGCAGCCCCCGGGACAACTCTGGAAACACCATATATTTT. Translating gives CASSPRDNSGNTIYF. The chain is built from TRBV4-2 and TRBJ1-3; weak D call: TRBD1 (6 bases). Trimming shortened V by 4 bases and J by 0 bases, and 10 bases separated the two germline ends. This CDR3 is 15 amino acids long. Germline CDR1 LGHNA, CDR2 YNFKEQ.

This chain links TRBV21-1 with TRBJ1-2. TRBV21-1 counts as a pseudogene. This CDR3 is 14 amino acids long. In nucleotides, the CDR3 is TGTGCCAGCAGCAAAGTGGGAGACTACTATGGCTACACCTTC. It yields the protein CASSKVGDYYGYTF.

CDR3 amino acids: CASSVGDRFNQPQHF. The CDR3 nucleotides read TGTGCCAGCAGCGTAGGGGACAGATTCAATCAGCCCCAGCATTTT. The chain is built from TRBV9 and TRBJ1-5; 7 bases line up with TRBD1. The trim removed 0 bases at V and 3 bases at J, leaving 3 bases unmatched. Germline assignment: CDR1 SGDLS and CDR2 YYNGEE. This CDR3 has 15 residues.

The chain combines TRBV7-2 with TRBJ2-7, with 9 bases aligning to TRBD1. V shed 3 bases and J 4 bases; nucleotides not matched to a gene: 4. This CDR3 has 14 amino acids. Germline V gene sequence: CDR1 SGHTA, CDR2 FQGNSA. DNA of the CDR3: TGTGCCAGCAGCTTCGGACAGGGGCAGTACGAGCAGTACTTC. It is translated as CASSFGQGQYEQYF.

This chain uses TRBV28 with TRBJ1-2; 9 bases line up with TRBD1. The CDR3 totals 15 residues. The germline gives CDR1 MDHEN, CDR2 SYDVKM. V lost 3 bases, J lost 5 bases, and 7 bases stayed unmatched. The CDR3 sequence: CASSFPDRGAYGYTF. DNA for the CDR3: TGTGCCAGCAGTTTCCCGGACAGGGGAGCATATGGCTACACCTTC.

This clone occurred once. V and J are TRBV5-1 and TRBJ2-3; 9 positions match TRBD1. The CDR3 is 16 amino acids. Germline CDR1 and CDR2: SGHRS and YFSETQ. With V trimmed by 6 bases and J by 4 bases, 12 bases remained unmatched. The CDR3 protein is CASTPGTGPRADTQYF. The CDR3 bases are TGCGCCAGCACCCCAGGGACAGGGCCTAGAGCAGATACGCAGTATTTT.